Below, 16 T cell receptor beta chains from the same sample are listed, as sequenced in a study of vaccination effects on CD4 cells after COVID-19. The protocol was immunoSEQ multiplex PCR, while the TCRdb copy is restricted to in-frame clones and leaves out a portion. The data show around 63,000 clones, approximately 75% seen once. Antigens for these TCRs are unknown. Viral peptide pools were used in the ViraFEST assay to expand antigen-specific CD4+ T cells, and sequencing came afterward. At the end of 10 days of culture, CD4+ T cells were isolated. Vaccinees lacked prior SARS-CoV-2 infection and tested negative for nucleocapsid antibodies. The source material was CD4+ T cells from PBMCs cultured with HCoV-OC43 spike peptides, sampled before COVID-19 vaccination. Described subset: HCoV-OC43 spike overlapping peptide pool stimulation. The receptor set was obtained from a human donor who received a COVID-19 vaccine.

The V call is TRBV7-8, the J call TRBJ1-5; 8 nucleotides agree with TRBD1. V lost 0 bases to trimming and J lost 7 bases; unmatched junction nucleotides: 11. In germline, CDR1 is SGHVS, CDR2 FQNEAQ. The CDR3 length is 17 residues. The chain's CDR3 is CASSLARGQGKGQPQHF. As DNA, the CDR3 is TGTGCCAGCAGCTTAGCGAGAGGACAGGGAAAGGGGCAGCCCCAGCATTTT.

The chain recombines TRBV9 with TRBJ2-6; D not certain. V lost 4 bases and J 0 bases, leaving 14 bases between the germline ends. The germline V gene has CDR1 SGDLS and CDR2 YYNGEE. There are 17 residues in the CDR3. The CDR3 bases are TGTGCCAGCAGCCCGGTCCCTCCGAGCTCTGGGGCCAACGTCCTGACTTTC. Translated: CASSPVPPSSGANVLTF.

This clone turned up a few times. The DNA for the CDR3 is TGTGCCAGCAGTGGGGGACAGGGGGCGATCTATGGCTACACCTTC. Amino acids: CASSGGQGAIYGYTF. V is TRBV28 and J is TRBJ1-2, with TRBD1 identical over 12 bases. CDR3 size: 15 residues. The ends lost 5 bases at V and 4 bases at J; junction bases unmatched: 5. Germline V lookup: CDR1 MDHEN, CDR2 SYDVKM.

This chain uses TRBV6-5 with TRBJ2-7; D uncertain. Germline assignment: CDR1 MNHEY and CDR2 SVGAGI. The germline V and J ends were trimmed by 0 bases and 2 bases, with 8 bases remaining between them. The CDR3 has 14 residues. The CDR3 region is CASSYSRSAYEQYV. CDR3 coding DNA: TGTGCCAGCAGTTACTCGCGGTCTGCCTACGAGCAGTACGTC.

This clone was detected ten times or more. The chain carries TRBV7-8 and TRBJ1-5; D unclear. V was pared by 2 bases and J by 7 bases, with 18 bases between. Germline assignment: CDR1 SGHVS and CDR2 FQNEAQ. The CDR3 totals 16 residues. The CDR3 protein is CASSLIGGPSGQPQHF. The CDR3 DNA follows: TGTGCCAGCAGCTTAATCGGCGGCCCTAGCGGCCAGCCCCAGCATTTT.

This clone appeared a few times. The V and J genes are TRBV7-2 and TRBJ1-1, with D unclear. The CDR3 spans 12 residues. Per the germline V gene, CDR1 is SGHTA and CDR2 is FQGNSA. Trimming stripped 5 bases from V and 2 bases from J, with 6 bases between. The CDR3 bases are TGTGCCAGCAGCCGAGTAAACACTGAAGCTTTCTTT. Translated: CASSRVNTEAFF.

The chain combines TRBV7-9 with TRBJ2-1; the D gene is possibly TRBD1 (6 bases). Trimming took 5 bases from V and 6 from J, leaving 14 bases between them. Germline V gene lookup returns CDR1 SEHNR and CDR2 FQNEAQ (reference sequence). This CDR3 contains 14 residues. CDR3 sequence (DNA): TGTGCCAGCAGCCCACAGGGTGGAGGCAATGAGCAGTTCTTC. Amino acid sequence: CASSPQGGGNEQFF.

The chain employs TRBV7-3 and TRBJ2-6; D unclear. The length of the CDR3 is 15 residues. V gave up 5 bases and J gave up 1 base, with 9 bases separating them. The germline CDR1 and CDR2 sequences are SGHTA and FQGTGA. The DNA for the CDR3 is TGTGCCAGCAGCCCCCCCCGATCTGGGGCCAACGTCCTGACTTTC. It encodes CASSPPRSGANVLTF.

The chain couples TRBV20-1 to TRBJ2-2; 8 positions match TRBD2. The germline gives CDR1 DFQATT, CDR2 SNEGSKA (reference sequence). The CDR3 sequence is 14 residues long. V dropped 3 bases and J dropped 7; count of bases not matched to a gene: 7. Here the CDR3 DNA reads TGCAGTGCTAGTTCGGGGGGGCTCGGCGGGGAGCTGTTTTTT. Its translation: CSASSGGLGGELFF.

This clone was seen a single time. DNA for the CDR3: TGTGCCACCAGTGACCGGAAAAGGGATCTGACAGATACGCAGTATTTT. Protein sequence: CATSDRKRDLTDTQYF. V usage is TRBV24-1 and J usage is TRBJ2-3, with D unclear. Germline CDR1 is KGHDR and CDR2 is SFDVKD. Between the trimmed V and J ends, which lost 4 bases and 3 bases, there was a span of 16 bases. The CDR3 sequence is 16 residues long.

Only one count was recorded for this clone. The chain combines TRBV7-9 with TRBJ2-1; 7 bases map to TRBD1. The CDR3 loop spans 15 amino acids. With 1 base clipped from V and 4 bases from J, the junction kept 4 bases outside the gene matches. Germline V gene data show CDR1 as SEHNR and CDR2 as FQNEAQ (reference sequence). CDR3 bases: TGTGCCAGCAGCTTAGGGAAGGGGGCTTACAATGAGCAGTTCTTC. This translates into CASSLGKGAYNEQFF. The full variable domain, in which reference TRBV7-9 and TRBJ2-1 provide the parts outside the CDR3, is DTGVSQNPRHKITKRGQNVTFRCDPISEHNRLYWYRQTLGQGPEFLTYFQNEAQLEKSRLLSDRFSAERPKGSFSTLEIQRTEQGDSAMYLCASSLGKGAYNEQFFGPGTRLTVL.

This clone appeared a few times. The rearrangement uses TRBV28 and TRBJ1-1; 11 nucleotides line up with TRBD1. The CDR3 is 15 residues long. J gave up 5 bases and V 5 bases, and 7 bases lay outside the gene matches. Germline V lookup: CDR1 MDHEN, CDR2 SYDVKM. CDR3 DNA sequence: TGTGCCAGCAGTCCTAGGACAGGGGGCAGGACTGAAGCTTTCTTT. This gives the protein CASSPRTGGRTEAFF.

The chain couples TRBV18 to TRBJ2-4, with no clear D. Trimming removed 2 bases at V and 8 bases at J, with 7 bases between. CDR3 length equals 12 residues. From germline, CDR1 is KGHSH and CDR2 LQKENI. The CDR3 is CASSPNMDIQYF. The CDR3 region has the DNA TGTGCCAGCTCACCAAATATGGACATTCAGTACTTC.

The genes are TRBV3-1 (or the pseudogene TRBV3-2) and TRBJ2-3; either TRBD1 or TRBD2 may fit D (5 bases each). CDR3 size: 12 residues. Germline lookup yields CDR1 LGHDT and CDR2 YNNKEL (reference sequence). Trimming removed 8 bases at V and 1 base at J, with 7 bases between. CDR3 in amino acids: CASGGRTDTQYF. The CDR3 nucleotides read TGTGCCAGCGGGGGACGCACAGATACGCAGTATTTT.

The chain uses TRBV24-1 and TRBJ2-7; TRBD1 might be the D (5 bases). CDR3 length: 13 amino acids. Germline V gene sequence: CDR1 KGHDR, CDR2 SFDVKD. Deletions cut 4 bases from V and 6 bases from J, with 12 bases between. CDR3 DNA sequence: TGTGCCACCAGTGAGTCAGGGTCCGTCGAGCAGTACGTC. Translating it yields CATSESGSVEQYV.

The chain recombines TRBV3-1 (or the pseudogene TRBV3-2) with TRBJ2-3; D not resolved. V dropped 2 bases and J dropped 1 base, with 10 bases sitting between them. This CDR3 comprises 15 residues. Germline CDR1 LGHDT, CDR2 YNNKEL (reference sequence). DNA of the CDR3: TGTGCCAGCAGCCAAACCCCTGGGGGCACAGATACGCAGTATTTT. Translating gives CASSQTPGGTDTQYF.